One and the same sample provided the 29 T cell receptor beta chains below, sequenced in a study of graft-versus-host responses after intestinal transplantation. Only in-frame clones appear in the TCRdb table, and some are missing; sequencing was by immunoSEQ multiplex PCR. The sample shows over 65,000 clones, more than 85% of them seen only once. Their antigens remain unidentified. Sample: unstimulated CD8+ T cells sorted from spleen or lymph node cells, taken before transplant. These TCRs come from a human donor who was the organ donor for an intestinal transplant.

The rearrangement links TRBV19 to TRBJ2-7; possibly TRBD2 for D (6 bases). Germline V gene lookup returns CDR1 LNHDA and CDR2 SQIVND (reference sequence). The CDR3 has 15 residues. The ends were cut back, 1 base at V and 0 bases at J, with 10 bases in the middle. DNA of the CDR3: TGTGCCAGTAGTATAGCGGGAGAGAGCTCCTACGAGCAGTACTTC. Amino acids: CASSIAGESSYEQYF.

The CDR3 DNA reads as TGTGCCAGCAGTTACTCGAGACAGGGCCAAGAGACCCAGTACTTC. It translates to CASSYSRQGQETQYF. The chain carries TRBV6-5 and TRBJ2-5, with 7 bases fitting TRBD1. The V gene end was trimmed by 0 bases and the J gene end by 1 base; junction bases not matched to a gene: 2. The CDR3 is 15 residues long. From germline, CDR1 is MNHEY and CDR2 SVGAGI.

The V gene is TRBV2, the J gene TRBJ1-1, with TRBD1 matching over 7 bases. In germline, CDR1 is SNHLY, CDR2 FYNNEI. The CDR3 totals 15 residues. J was trimmed by 5 bases and V by 8 bases; bases with no gene match: 14. The CDR3, as DNA: TGTGCCAGCGAAAACGGTCACAGGGGACGGACTGAAGCTTTCTTT. Translated, it gives CASENGHRGRTEAFF.

The chain employs TRBV4-2 and TRBJ2-2, with TRBD1 as a possible D gene (5 bases). CDR3 length equals 13 residues. Germline V gives CDR1 LGHNA, CDR2 YNFKEQ. V was shortened by 2 bases and J by 6 bases, with 7 bases between the two germline ends. CDR3 coding DNA: TGTGCCAGCAGCCAATTAGGGGCCGGGGAGCTGTTTTTT. Its protein product is CASSQLGAGELFF.

A remark on this clone: Additional DNA sequences in this sample encode the identical CDR3. This chain joins TRBV19 and TRBJ1-1, with D possibly being TRBD1 (5 bases). V dropped 3 bases and J dropped 4 bases, with 9 bases sitting between them. The length of the CDR3 is 13 residues. The V gene's germline CDR1 is LNHDA and CDR2 SQIVND (reference sequence). This chain's CDR3 is CASSIRGGTEAFF. CDR3 DNA: TGTGCCAGTAGTATTCGCGGGGGCACTGAAGCTTTCTTT.

The chain employs TRBV27 and TRBJ2-5; TRBD2 matches 10 bases. V lost 6 bases, J lost 11 bases, and 12 bases stayed unmatched. Germline CDR1 and CDR2: MNHEY and SMNVEV (reference sequence). The CDR3 runs 14 residues. CDR3 sequence reads: CASRDRAGGREQYF. In nucleotides, the CDR3 is TGTGCCAGCAGGGACCGAGCGGGAGGGAGAGAGCAGTACTTC.

The rearrangement joins TRBV2 to TRBJ2-1, with TRBD2 identical over 8 bases. V dropped 7 bases and J dropped 7; count of bases not matched to a gene: 9. In germline, CDR1 is SNHLY, CDR2 FYNNEI. The CDR3 covers 14 residues. The CDR3: CASNSGGPLNEQFF. The CDR3 DNA reads as TGTGCCAGCAATTCGGGAGGGCCTCTTAATGAGCAGTTCTTC.

V is TRBV13 and J is TRBJ1-4, with D possibly matching TRBD1 (5 bases). The V gene's germline CDR1 is PRHDT and CDR2 FYEKMQ (reference sequence). The CDR3 is made up of 17 amino acids. V shed 2 bases and J shed 0 bases, with 13 bases lying between them. The CDR3: CASSLRGRGPTNEKLFF. The CDR3 bases are TGTGCCAGCAGCTTACGGGGGAGGGGTCCAACTAATGAAAAACTGTTTTTT.

A few counts support this clone. The rearrangement uses TRBV7-9 and TRBJ1-3; D call uncertain. This CDR3 is built from 15 residues. V gave up 1 base and J gave up 4 bases, with 11 bases separating them. CDR1 and CDR2 (germline): SEHNR, FQNEAQ (reference sequence). The CDR3 bases are TGTGCCAGCAGCTTAGAGGTCCGATCCGGAAACACCATATATTTT. This gives the protein CASSLEVRSGNTIYF.

The chain links TRBV5-6 to TRBJ1-3; 8 bases agree with TRBD1. CDR1 and CDR2 (germline): SGHDT, YYEEEE. Unmatched junction bases numbered 9, after V lost 0 bases and J lost 4 bases. CDR3 length: 17 amino acids. CDR3 protein: CASSLVSRGHLGNTIYF. As DNA, the CDR3 is TGTGCCAGCAGCTTGGTGAGCAGGGGGCATTTAGGAAACACCATATATTTT.

In DNA, the CDR3 is TGTGCCAGCAGTGTCGACCAGATCCAGCCCCAGCATTTT. Its protein is CASSVDQIQPQHF. The rearrangement joins TRBV27 to TRBJ1-5; D is uncertain. CDR1 is MNHEY and CDR2 is SMNVEV in the germline V gene (reference sequence). Trimming removed 5 bases at V and 7 bases at J, with 12 bases between. The CDR3 loop spans 13 amino acids.

The chain uses TRBV4-1 and TRBJ2-3; 13 nucleotides align to TRBD2. V was pared by 3 bases and J by 2 bases, with 5 bases of the junction left unmatched. Per the germline V gene, CDR1 is MGHRA and CDR2 is YSYEKL. The length of the CDR3 is 17 residues. CDR3 DNA: TGCGCCAGCAGCCAGGTCGGACTAGCGGGAGACACAGATACGCAGTATTTT. Translation: CASSQVGLAGDTDTQYF.

This chain links TRBV14 with TRBJ2-3; D not resolved. V was pared by 1 base and J by 6 bases, with 8 bases between. Germline V gene lookup returns CDR1 SGHDN and CDR2 FVKESK. There are 13 residues in the CDR3. CDR3 DNA sequence: TGTGCCAGCAGCCAAGTATTCCCGGATACGCAGTATTTT. Translation: CASSQVFPDTQYF.

This clone was counted once. This chain joins TRBV4-1 and TRBJ2-7, with D possibly TRBD2 on 6 matching bases. V was shortened by 5 bases and J by 0 bases, with 11 bases between the two germline ends. The germline gives CDR1 MGHRA, CDR2 YSYEKL. The CDR3 is 14 amino acids. CDR3: CASSSEGLSYEQYF. The CDR3, as DNA: TGCGCCAGCAGCTCGGAGGGCCTCTCCTACGAGCAGTACTTC.

This chain connects TRBV7-8 to TRBJ2-1; 9 bases agree with TRBD2. After removal of 5 bases from V and 4 bases from J, the junction contained 9 bases not matched to a gene. The CDR3 spans 16 residues. Germline assignment: CDR1 SGHVS and CDR2 FQNEAQ. The CDR3 loop is CASSPGGLAIYNEQFF. For the CDR3, the DNA is TGTGCCAGCAGCCCCGGCGGACTAGCGATTTACAATGAGCAGTTCTTC.

The rearrangement joins TRBV19 to TRBJ2-3, with a weak D call TRBD1 (6 bases). The CDR3 runs 13 residues. Germline V lookup: CDR1 LNHDA, CDR2 SQIVND (reference sequence). Trimming pared 5 bases from V and 4 bases from J, leaving 10 bases between. Written as DNA, the CDR3 is TGTGCCAGTAGTCAAGGGGGATCAGATACGCAGTATTTT. Translation gives CASSQGGSDTQYF.

The chain carries TRBV9 and TRBJ2-1; D might be TRBD1 (6 bases). The V gene lost 4 bases and the J gene lost 0 bases, with 17 bases spanning the gap. The CDR3 is made up of 17 amino acids. CDR1 and CDR2 from the germline V gene are SGDLS and YYNGEE. CDR3 nucleotides: TGTGCCAGCAGCACACACCCCCAAGGGGGCTCCTACAATGAGCAGTTCTTC. This translates into CASSTHPQGGSYNEQFF.

Only one count was recorded for this clone. The chain couples TRBV7-6 to TRBJ2-3; 9 bases are shared with TRBD2. The CDR3 sequence is 17 residues long. Germline V gene data show CDR1 as SGHVS and CDR2 as FNYEAQ. The V segment lost 4 bases and the J segment 1 base; nucleotides outside the gene matches: 9. The CDR3 nucleotides read TGTGCCAGCAGCTCGACAGCGGGAGGTTGGGGCACAGATACGCAGTATTTT. Amino acids: CASSSTAGGWGTDTQYF.

The CDR3 spells CASSPDGTGKVNEQFF. The CDR3, as DNA: TGCGCCAGCAGCCCAGACGGGACAGGGAAGGTAAATGAGCAGTTCTTC. The chain couples TRBV4-1 to TRBJ2-1; 9 nucleotides agree with TRBD1. V lost 4 bases and J lost 7; bases outside the gene matches: 11. The germline gives CDR1 MGHRA, CDR2 YSYEKL. The CDR3 consists of 16 residues.

This sequence joins TRBV9 and TRBJ2-2, with 7 positions matching TRBD2. The CDR3 totals 12 residues. V gave up 6 bases and J gave up 5 bases; unmatched junction bases: 1. CDR1 SGDLS and CDR2 YYNGEE come from the germline V gene. DNA for the CDR3: TGTGCCAGCACCGGGGGGACCGGGGAGCTGTTTTTT. This sequence encodes CASTGGTGELFF.

Note on this clone: The germline gene is not matched at one end of the junction; a read error may be the cause. Other DNA sequences in this specimen translate into the identical CDR3. The gene calls are TRBV7-9 and TRBJ2-5; D is unclear. The CDR3 runs 13 residues. Germline loops: CDR1 SEHNR, CDR2 FQNEAQ (reference sequence). In DNA, the CDR3 is TGTGCCAGCAGCTTAGCTGTGCCGGAGACTCAGTACTTC. It codes for CASSLAVPETQYF. Supplemented by reference TRBV7-9 and TRBJ2-5, the full variable domain reads DTGVSQNPRHKITKRGQNVTFRCDPISEHNRLYWYRQTLGQGPEFLTYFQNEAQLEKSRLLSDRFSAERPKGSFSTLEIQRTEQGDSAMYLCASSLAVPETQYFGPGTRLLVL.

The CDR3 spells CASSQELEEQFF. The CDR3 DNA reads TGCGCCAGCAGCCAAGAACTAGAGGAGCAGTTCTTC. The V gene is TRBV4-1, the J gene TRBJ2-1, with D perhaps TRBD2 (5 bases). The germline V gene encodes CDR1 MGHRA and CDR2 YSYEKL. The CDR3 has 12 residues. The V end was cut by 0 bases, the J end by 10 bases, with 7 bases between.

The chain links TRBV7-9 to TRBJ1-4, with D unclear. Trimming took off 2 bases at V and 5 bases at J, with 12 bases between the two ends. The CDR3 extends over 15 amino acids. The V gene's germline CDR1 is SEHNR and CDR2 FQNEAQ (reference sequence). The CDR3: CASSLSFSPNEKLFF. As DNA, the CDR3 is TGTGCCAGCAGCTTATCCTTCAGTCCAAATGAAAAACTGTTTTTT.

This clone was picked up one time. The rearrangement links TRBV9 to TRBJ1-4; no definite D call. V was shortened by 1 base and J by 4 bases, with 14 bases between the two germline ends. Germline loops: CDR1 SGDLS, CDR2 YYNGEE. CDR3 size: 16 residues. The CDR3 region is CASSVLRTGNNEKLFF. CDR3 sequence (DNA): TGTGCCAGCAGCGTACTGAGGACGGGGAATAATGAAAAACTGTTTTTT.

The chain's CDR3 is CASRAQGAVEAFF. Here the CDR3 DNA reads TGTGCCAGCAGGGCGCAGGGGGCCGTTGAAGCTTTCTTT. V gene TRBV28 combines with J gene TRBJ1-1, with 8 bases that match TRBD1. CDR1 and CDR2 (germline): MDHEN, SYDVKM. V gave up 6 bases and J gave up 7 bases; unmatched junction bases: 7. The CDR3 is made up of 13 amino acids.

The V call is TRBV27, the J call TRBJ1-4; a weak D match, TRBD1 (5 bases). The germline V and J ends were trimmed by 6 bases and 5 bases, with 16 bases remaining between them. The germline CDR1 and CDR2 sequences are MNHEY and SMNVEV (reference sequence). This CDR3 spans 15 amino acids. Here the CDR3 DNA reads TGTGCCAGCAGCCCAAGAGGGGACTGGAATGAAAAACTGTTTTTT. This translates into CASSPRGDWNEKLFF.

The chain joins TRBV7-3 to TRBJ2-1; 7 bases are shared with TRBD2. Germline V gives CDR1 SGHTA, CDR2 FQGTGA. The CDR3 is 16 residues long. Trimming cost V 5 bases and J 8 bases; bases outside gene matches: 15. CDR3: CASSPNYRGVSDEQFF. DNA for the CDR3: TGTGCCAGCAGCCCCAATTACCGGGGGGTCTCGGATGAGCAGTTCTTC.

V and J are TRBV5-4 and TRBJ2-2; D perhaps matches TRBD1 (5 bases). CDR1 and CDR2 from the germline V gene are SGHNT and YYREEE (reference sequence). The CDR3 totals 14 residues. Trimming cost V 0 bases and J 3 bases, with 6 bases left between them. The CDR3 loop reads CASSLGQYTGELFF. CDR3 nucleotides: TGTGCCAGCAGCTTGGGACAGTACACCGGGGAGCTGTTTTTT.

This sequence joins TRBV12-5 and TRBJ1-5, with D possibly being TRBD1 (5 bases). Trimming took off 0 bases at V and 7 bases at J, with 16 bases between the two ends. Germline V CDR1 and CDR2: LGHNT, FRNRAP. The CDR3 runs to 16 residues. The CDR3 protein is CASGLVGDLRRQPQHF. Here the CDR3 DNA reads TGTGCTAGTGGTTTGGTAGGGGATCTTCGTAGGCAGCCCCAGCATTTT.